These 19 T cell receptor beta chains originate from one sample sequenced in a study of brain metastases from non-small cell lung cancer. Using immunoSEQ multiplex PCR, the repertoire was profiled, and TCRdb retains in-frame clones only, with some absent. The sample shows about 1,500 clones, about 90% of them seen only once. Specimen: tumor-adjacent normal tissue. The receptors were sampled from a donor aged 40 or older with non-small cell lung cancer.

The chain links TRBV4-2 to TRBJ1-5; no firm D call. Germline loops: CDR1 LGHNA, CDR2 YNFKEQ. This CDR3 contains 15 residues. Trimming shortened V by 0 bases and J by 1 base, and 7 bases separated the two germline ends. CDR3 coding DNA: TGTGCCAGCAGCCAAGATAAAGGGAGCAATCAGCCCCAGCATTTT. Its protein product is CASSQDKGSNQPQHF.

This clone has just a few counts. The V and J genes are TRBV13 and TRBJ2-2; D gene unclear. Germline V gene lookup returns CDR1 PRHDT and CDR2 FYEKMQ (reference sequence). Trimming removed 6 bases from V and 4 bases from J, with 9 bases in between. This CDR3 comprises 13 residues. The CDR3 protein is CASRIWGTGELFF. The CDR3 DNA reads TGTGCCAGCAGAATATGGGGCACCGGGGAGCTGTTTTTT.

This chain joins TRBV7-3 and TRBJ2-3; TRBD2 aligns across 8 bases. V shed 5 bases, J shed 2 bases, and the junction held 6 bases outside the gene matches. The CDR3 length is 15 residues. Germline V CDR1 and CDR2: SGHTA, FQGTGA. CDR3 coding DNA: TGTGCCAGCAGCCGCCTAGCGGGTGCCACAGATACGCAGTATTTT. Protein: CASSRLAGATDTQYF.

The rearrangement uses TRBV30 and TRBJ1-1, with D tentatively TRBD1 (5 bases). The CDR3 spans 14 residues. In germline, CDR1 is GTSNPN, CDR2 SVGIG (reference sequence). Trimming removed 1 base at V and 3 bases at J, with 12 bases between. CDR3 coding DNA: TGTGCCTGGAGTGCGGGACTTGGGGACACTGAAGCTTTCTTT. Translating it yields CAWSAGLGDTEAFF.

CDR3 coding DNA: TGTGCCAGCAGTTTTATTACTAGCGGGATAGGAAATGAGCAGTTCTTC. Translating gives CASSFITSGIGNEQFF. The chain combines TRBV28 with TRBJ2-1; 10 bases are a match to TRBD2. Germline-derived CDR1 and CDR2 are MDHEN and SYDVKM. V shed 3 bases and J 7 bases; nucleotides not matched to a gene: 9. The CDR3 is 16 residues long.

The V and J genes are TRBV30 and TRBJ1-2, with a tentative D call TRBD1 (5 bases). V was trimmed by 2 bases and J by 4 bases, leaving 14 bases between them. CDR1 and CDR2 (germline): GTSNPN, SVGIG (reference sequence). CDR3 length: 14 residues. The CDR3 protein is CAWSYGQGAYGYTF. In nucleotides, the CDR3 is TGTGCCTGGAGTTATGGGCAGGGTGCCTATGGCTACACCTTC.

The rearrangement links TRBV4-2 to TRBJ1-5; no clear D. Germline CDR1 LGHNA, CDR2 YNFKEQ. Trimming shortened V by 0 bases and J by 5 bases, and 5 bases separated the two germline ends. This CDR3 contains 13 residues. The CDR3 nucleotides read TGTGCCAGCAGCCAAGATCTCCATCAGCCCCAGCATTTT. Protein product: CASSQDLHQPQHF.

The rearrangement links TRBV5-4 to TRBJ1-2; D call uncertain. Germline V lookup: CDR1 SGHNT, CDR2 YYREEE (reference sequence). CDR3 size: 14 residues. The germline V and J ends were trimmed by 2 bases and 3 bases, with 11 bases remaining between them. The CDR3: CASSFGNLDYGYTF. The CDR3 nucleotides read TGTGCCAGCAGCTTCGGGAATCTCGACTATGGCTACACCTTC. The whole variable domain, remainder taken from reference TRBV5-4 and TRBJ1-2, is ETGVTQSPTHLIKTRGQQVTLRCSSQSGHNTVSWYQQALGQGPQFIFQYYREEENGRGNFPPRFSGLQFPNYSSELNVNALELDDSALYLCASSFGNLDYGYTFGSGTRLTVV.

Points on this clone: At one boundary the junction diverges from the germline segment, which might be a read error. The CDR3 loop is CASSHLGITGLVVF. The CDR3 region has the DNA TGTGCCAGCAGTCATTTGGGGATTACGGGACTAGTAGTCTTC. V and J are TRBV25-1 and TRBJ2-1; 8 bases match TRBD2. Germline-derived CDR1 and CDR2 are MGHDK and SYGVNS. This CDR3 has 14 residues.

V usage is TRBV20-1 and J usage is TRBJ2-7; the D gene could be TRBD1 or TRBD2 (6 bases each). Trimming stripped 3 bases from V and 0 bases from J, with 15 bases between. The CDR3 contains 15 residues. Per germline, CDR1 DFQATT and CDR2 SNEGSKA (reference sequence). The CDR3 reads CSASSRDISSYEQYF. The CDR3, as DNA: TGCAGTGCTAGTTCGCGGGACATTAGCTCCTACGAGCAGTACTTC.

The V call is TRBV7-9, the J call TRBJ1-1, with unresolved D. The CDR3 loop spans 15 amino acids. Trimming removed 5 bases at V and 6 bases at J, with 19 bases between. In germline, CDR1 is SEHNR, CDR2 FQNEAQ (reference sequence). The CDR3 nucleotides read TGTGCCAGCAGCCACAGCTCTCCGGATGGATCTGAAGCTTTCTTT. Translation gives CASSHSSPDGSEAFF.

The chain has TRBV6-6 and TRBJ2-1, with D possibly matching TRBD2 (6 bases). Germline V gives CDR1 MNHNY, CDR2 SVGAGI (reference sequence). The V and J ends lost 7 bases and 5 bases respectively, with 15 bases between them. The CDR3 is 14 amino acids. The CDR3 spells CASTGDWRDNEQFF. CDR3 nucleotide sequence: TGTGCCAGCACGGGGGACTGGAGAGACAATGAGCAGTTCTTC.

This clone was counted once. The chain carries TRBV7-2 and TRBJ1-5; weak D call: TRBD1 (5 bases). CDR1 and CDR2 from the germline V gene are SGHTA and FQGNSA. The CDR3 length is 13 residues. The germline V and J ends were trimmed by 1 base and 4 bases, with 5 bases remaining between them. The CDR3 region is CASSLDRNQPQHF. The CDR3 DNA reads as TGTGCCAGCAGCTTAGACAGGAATCAGCCCCAGCATTTT.

The chain has TRBV7-2 and TRBJ1-5, with a weak D call TRBD1 (6 bases). V was pared by 6 bases and J by 6 bases, with 18 bases between. From germline, CDR1 is SGHTA and CDR2 FQGNSA. The CDR3 has 15 amino acids. DNA of the CDR3: TGTGCCAGCAGGCTAACGTTGGGGGCTTTTCAGCCCCAGCATTTT. Protein sequence: CASRLTLGAFQPQHF.

The chain is built from TRBV28 and TRBJ2-1; D might be TRBD1 (5 bases). With 4 bases removed from V and 9 bases from J, the gap between germline ends came to 13 bases. Per the germline V gene, CDR1 is MDHEN and CDR2 is SYDVKM. The CDR3 contains 13 residues. This CDR3 reads CASSSGWQSEQFF. DNA for the CDR3: TGTGCCAGCAGTTCAGGGTGGCAGAGTGAGCAGTTCTTC.

This chain links TRBV7-2 with TRBJ2-7, with 8 bases aligning to TRBD2. Germline CDR1 is SGHTA and CDR2 is FQGNSA. V shed 4 bases and J 3 bases; nucleotides not matched to a gene: 11. The CDR3 has 16 residues. This chain's CDR3 is CASSSPPLAGFYEQYF. The CDR3 DNA reads TGTGCCAGCAGCTCCCCCCCGTTAGCGGGATTCTACGAGCAGTACTTC.

V usage is TRBV6-6 and J usage is TRBJ1-1; TRBD1 is a possible D gene (5 bases). CDR1 is MNHNY, CDR2 SVGAGI, per germline (reference sequence). The CDR3 runs to 14 residues. V was shortened by 6 bases and J by 5 bases, with 16 bases between the two germline ends. The CDR3 loop is CASRPSREVTEAFF. The CDR3 DNA sequence: TGTGCCAGCAGACCCAGCAGGGAGGTGACTGAAGCTTTCTTT.

The genes are TRBV28 and TRBJ2-7; D unclear. The CDR3 consists of 11 residues. CDR1 is MDHEN, CDR2 SYDVKM, per germline. V was clipped by 6 bases and J by 6 bases, with 9 bases between them. For the CDR3, the DNA is TGTGCCAGCAGCTTTGCGAGCGAGCAGTACTTC. This codes for CASSFASEQYF.

This sequence joins TRBV6-2 or TRBV6-3 and TRBJ2-5, with D uncertain. The germline V gene encodes CDR1 MNHEY and CDR2 SVGEGT. CDR3 length: 13 amino acids. V was trimmed by 2 bases and J by 5 bases, leaving 9 bases between them. The CDR3 coding sequence is TGTGCCAGCAGTTACGGGGATAGGGAGACCCAGTACTTC. Encoded protein: CASSYGDRETQYF.